These 15 T cell receptor beta chains were sequenced from one sample in a study of ipilimumab plus nivolumab after autologous stem cell transplantation. Data came from immunoSEQ multiplex PCR; TCRdb stores just in-frame clones and leaves some out. Of fewer than 95,000 clones listed, about 83% were seen once; the top ten hold 2% to 2.5%. The sequenced sample was PBMCs, obtained in a trial of ipilimumab plus nivolumab as post-transplant consolidation. These receptor sequences come from a male donor with diffuse large B-cell lymphoma.

The V gene is TRBV30, the J gene TRBJ1-1, with a weak D call TRBD1 (6 bases). V shed 4 bases and J shed 1 base, with 13 bases lying between them. The CDR3 is 14 amino acids. Germline CDR1 GTSNPN, CDR2 SVGIG (reference sequence). The CDR3: CAWNPGHPNTEAFF. The CDR3 nucleotides read TGTGCCTGGAACCCGGGACACCCGAACACTGAAGCTTTCTTT.

The chain couples TRBV7-2 to TRBJ1-2, with a weak D call TRBD1 (5 bases). The V and J ends lost 4 bases and 7 bases respectively, with 19 bases between them. Per germline, CDR1 SGHTA and CDR2 FQGNSA. This CDR3 has 15 amino acids. CDR3 sequence: CASSYPQGDGGGYTF. The CDR3 region has the DNA TGTGCCAGCAGCTACCCCCAGGGCGACGGGGGTGGCTACACCTTC.

The chain recombines TRBV4-1 with TRBJ2-7, with a tentative D call TRBD1 (7 bases). V was pared by 4 bases and J by 2 bases, with 21 bases between. This CDR3 region has 17 residues. Germline CDR1 and CDR2: MGHRA and YSYEKL. The CDR3 loop reads CASSRSSETGRTYEQYF. The CDR3 region has the DNA TGCGCCAGCAGCCGCTCTTCCGAGACAGGGAGGACCTACGAGCAGTACTTC.

The J gene is TRBJ1-1, the V gene TRBV19; 10 bases agree with TRBD1. CDR1 is LNHDA, CDR2 SQIVND, per germline (reference sequence). The junction had 9 bases not matched to a gene; V was cut back by 4 bases and J by 10 bases. The CDR3 has 14 amino acids. The CDR3 sequence is CASSTRQGALGAFF. The CDR3 DNA follows: TGTGCCAGTAGTACGAGACAGGGGGCACTTGGAGCTTTCTTT. The full variable domain, with the rest looked up from reference TRBV19 and TRBJ1-1, is DGGITQSPKYLFRKEGQNVTLSCEQNLNHDAMYWYRQDPGQGLRLIYYSQIVNDFQKGDIAEGYSVSREKKESFPLTVTSAQKNPTAFYLCASSTRQGALGAFFGQGTRLTVV.

The gene calls are TRBV7-6 and TRBJ2-3; no firm D call. Trimming took off 5 bases at V and 6 bases at J, with 18 bases between the two ends. This CDR3 is built from 15 residues. From germline, CDR1 is SGHVS and CDR2 FNYEAQ. The CDR3 loop reads CASSPSSRWADTQYF. The CDR3 bases are TGTGCCAGCAGCCCAAGTTCACGGTGGGCGGATACGCAGTATTTT.

The V and J genes are TRBV20-1 and TRBJ1-1, with unresolved D. Germline loops: CDR1 DFQATT, CDR2 SNEGSKA (reference sequence). The CDR3 has 11 residues. The ends were cut back, 0 bases at V and 4 bases at J, with 3 bases in the middle. As DNA, the CDR3 is TGCAGTGCTAGAGAGGGCACTGAAGCTTTCTTT. As protein: CSAREGTEAFF.

The chain recombines TRBV30 with TRBJ1-3, with D hard to call. Trimming removed 3 bases from V and 0 bases from J, with 9 bases in between. Looked up from germline, CDR1 is GTSNPN and CDR2 is SVGIG (reference sequence). The length of the CDR3 is 14 residues. The CDR3, as DNA: TGTGCCTGGAGACCGGGGAGCTCTGGAAACACCATATATTTT. Residues: CAWRPGSSGNTIYF.

The genes are TRBV29-1 and TRBJ2-7; 15 bases map to TRBD2. From germline, CDR1 is SQVTM and CDR2 ANQGSEA. V trimming: 7 bases; J trimming: 4 bases; junction bases outside the gene matches: 8. The CDR3 spans 15 residues. CDR3 sequence: CSGLWTSGGAYEQYF. DNA of the CDR3: TGCAGCGGCCTATGGACTAGCGGGGGGGCGTACGAGCAGTACTTC.

The chain joins TRBV29-1 to TRBJ1-3, with D perhaps matching TRBD1 (5 bases). The germline V and J ends were trimmed by 1 base and 7 bases, with 14 bases remaining between them. CDR1 and CDR2 from the germline V gene are SQVTM and ANQGSEA. The CDR3 contains 14 residues. CDR3 in amino acids: CSVEVLNRGNTIYF. The CDR3 DNA sequence: TGCAGCGTTGAAGTTCTCAATCGGGGGAACACCATATATTTT.

This chain joins TRBV4-1 and TRBJ1-3; D is uncertain. The CDR3 has 17 residues. Germline assignment: CDR1 MGHRA and CDR2 YSYEKL. Trimming removed 1 base at V and 0 bases at J, with 13 bases between. The CDR3 reads CASSQASPRSSGNTIYF. DNA of the CDR3: TGCGCCAGCAGCCAAGCCTCACCTCGTAGCTCTGGAAACACCATATATTTT.

This clone was found once. The chain uses TRBV7-2 and TRBJ2-7; D call uncertain. The CDR3 consists of 12 residues. CDR1 SGHTA and CDR2 FQGNSA come from the germline V gene. V lost 5 bases to trimming and J lost 12 bases, with 17 bases between them. Written as DNA, the CDR3 is TGTGCCAGCAGCCAGGAGAGGCTCTCGGTGTACTTC. It codes for CASSQERLSVYF.

J is TRBJ1-5 and V is TRBV19, with 7 bases identical to TRBD1. The CDR3 contains 15 residues. After removal of 6 bases from V and 1 base from J, the junction contained 6 bases not matched to a gene. Germline V gene sequence: CDR1 LNHDA, CDR2 SQIVND (reference sequence). CDR3 loop: CASSIMDRSNQPQHF. CDR3 nucleotide sequence: TGTGCCAGTAGCATCATGGACAGGAGCAATCAGCCCCAGCATTTT.

This chain connects TRBV6-1 to TRBJ2-3, with D tentatively TRBD1 (6 bases). Looked up from germline, CDR1 is MNHNS and CDR2 is SASEGT. The ends were cut back, 4 bases at V and 11 bases at J, with 16 bases in the middle. CDR3 size: 13 residues. The CDR3 DNA sequence: TGTGCCAGCAGTGCCCCGACAGGCATCCTGCAGTATTTT. It codes for CASSAPTGILQYF.

The rearrangement links TRBV6-1 to TRBJ2-1, with unresolved D. CDR1 MNHNS and CDR2 SASEGT come from the germline V gene. Between the trimmed V and J ends, which lost 5 bases and 4 bases, there was a span of 3 bases. The CDR3 totals 11 residues. The CDR3 sequence: CASSKYNEQFF. CDR3 sequence (DNA): TGTGCCAGCAGTAAGTACAATGAGCAGTTCTTC.

V is TRBV7-2 and J is TRBJ1-3; D not resolved. Germline CDR1 reads SGHTA; CDR2 reads FQGNSA. This CDR3 region has 13 residues. Trimming took off 4 bases at V and 4 bases at J, with 8 bases between the two ends. The chain's CDR3 is CASSWEQGNTIYF. CDR3 nucleotides: TGTGCCAGCAGCTGGGAACAGGGAAACACCATATATTTT.